This T cell receptor (beta chain) was captured in a study of cytomegalovirus exposure and HLA in healthy donors. V lost 6 bases to trimming and J lost 9 bases; unmatched junction nucleotides: 8. The CDR3 consists of 15 residues. Germline V gene data show CDR1 as MNHNY and CDR2 as SVGAGI (reference sequence). This clone was detected only once. The PCR ran on 60 Vbeta and 13 Jbeta primers. The data were produced by immunoSEQ multiplex PCR, yet TCRdb's version contains in-frame clones alone and is incomplete. The sample lists around 97,000 clones, roughly 76% seen once, with over 3% in the top ten. The genes are TRBV6-6 and TRBJ2-1; 13 nucleotides match TRBD2. Sequenced material: PBMCs. The TCR originated in a man in his forties in good health and CMV-seronegative. As DNA, the CDR3 is TGTGCCAGCAGGCTACTAGCGGGGGGGCTTGTTGAGCAGTTCTTC. Encoded protein: CASRLLAGGLVEQFF.